The clone carrying this T cell receptor (beta chain) appeared once. This sample stems from a study of blood T cell repertoires in COVID-19. About the research overall: Sample material is recorded as cDNA or gDNA derived from T cells, B-cell-depleted T cells, or PBMCs.

The method was immunoSEQ multiplex PCR; TCRdb's version includes in-frame clones alone and lacks a portion of them. The table shows fewer than 400,000 clones, with 85% to 90% occurring only once. This sequence originates from a woman between 25 and 40 years old with COVID-19, enrolled during active disease. Sequences were obtained from peripheral blood.

The DNA for the CDR3 is TGTGCCAGCAGCCCCCCCGGGACAGGCTATGGCTACACCTTC. This gives the protein CASSPPGTGYGYTF. V and J are TRBV3-1 (or the pseudogene TRBV3-2) and TRBJ1-2; TRBD1 matches 8 bases. Germline V gene sequence: CDR1 LGHDT, CDR2 YNNKEL (reference sequence). This CDR3 has 14 amino acids. The junction had 5 bases not matched to a gene; V was cut back by 4 bases and J by 4 bases.